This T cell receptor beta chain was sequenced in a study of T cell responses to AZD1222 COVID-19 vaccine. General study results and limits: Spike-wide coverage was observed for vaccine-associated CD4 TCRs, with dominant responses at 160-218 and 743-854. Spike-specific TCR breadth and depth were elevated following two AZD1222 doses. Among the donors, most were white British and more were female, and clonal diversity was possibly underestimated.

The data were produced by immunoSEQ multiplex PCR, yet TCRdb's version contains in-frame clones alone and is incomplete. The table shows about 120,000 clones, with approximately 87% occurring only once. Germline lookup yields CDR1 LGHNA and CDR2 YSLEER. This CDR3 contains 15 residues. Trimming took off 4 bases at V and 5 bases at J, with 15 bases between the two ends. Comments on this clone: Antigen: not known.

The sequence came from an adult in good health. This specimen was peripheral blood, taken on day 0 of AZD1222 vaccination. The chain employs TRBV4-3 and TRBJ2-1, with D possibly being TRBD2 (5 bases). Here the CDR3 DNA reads TGCGCCAGCAGCCTGCAACTTAGAGGGAACAATGAGCAGTTCTTC. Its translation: CASSLQLRGNNEQFF.